One sample yielded the 29 T cell receptor beta chains listed below, sequenced in a study of blood T cell repertoires in COVID-19. Method: immunoSEQ multiplex PCR; TCRdb's copy keeps in-frame clones and lacks some. The data hold about 140,000 clones, with roughly 80% observed a single time. Material for sequencing was peripheral blood. The receptor source for this set is a woman at least 80 years old in a cohort sampled during active or convalescent COVID-19.

The genes are TRBV19 and TRBJ1-1; TRBD1 matches at 9 bases. The CDR3 sequence is 13 residues long. Germline V gives CDR1 LNHDA, CDR2 SQIVND (reference sequence). Trimming removed 6 bases from V and 8 bases from J; junction bases left unmatched: 7. The CDR3 nucleotides are TGTGCCAGTAGAGGGGACAGGGTGGCCGAAGCTTTCTTT. It translates to CASRGDRVAEAFF.

The chain links TRBV3-1 (or the pseudogene TRBV3-2) to TRBJ1-2; a weak D match, TRBD1 (5 bases). The ends were cut back, 1 base at V and 10 bases at J, with 10 bases in the middle. CDR3 size: 12 residues. Germline V gives CDR1 LGHDT, CDR2 YNNKEL (reference sequence). CDR3 coding DNA: TGTGCCAGCAGCCAAGTTATGACAGACTACACCTTC. Translation gives CASSQVMTDYTF.

The V gene is TRBV5-6, the J gene TRBJ2-5, with D maybe TRBD2 (5 bases). V was cut by 1 base and J by 7 bases, with 14 bases left in between. Germline V gene data show CDR1 as SGHDT and CDR2 as YYEEEE. The CDR3 contains 14 residues. CDR3 sequence (DNA): TGTGCCAGCAGCTTGACGCGGCGGGTGGTGACCCAGTACTTC. Its protein is CASSLTRRVVTQYF. Based on the CDR3 plus reference TRBV5-6 and TRBJ2-5, the full variable domain is DAGVTQSPTHLIKTRGQQVTLRCSPKSGHDTVSWYQQALGQGPQFIFQYYEEEERQRGNFPDRFSGHQFPNYSSELNVNALLLGDSALYLCASSLTRRVVTQYFGPGTRLLVL.

This chain connects TRBV6-2 or TRBV6-3 to TRBJ2-5; D unclear. Germline assignment: CDR1 MNHEY and CDR2 SVGEGT. The CDR3 has 13 residues. Trimming removed 0 bases from V and 5 bases from J, with 7 bases in between. The CDR3 region has the DNA TGTGCCAGCAGTTACTCGAGGTGGGAGACCCAGTACTTC. Its protein is CASSYSRWETQYF.

In its sample, this clone was seen once. The chain joins TRBV20-1 to TRBJ2-2, with TRBD1 identical over 8 bases. Germline CDR1 reads DFQATT; CDR2 reads SNEGSKA (reference sequence). The CDR3 runs to 14 residues. Losses at the gene ends were 6 bases for V and 2 bases for J; bases not matched to a gene: 5. Here the CDR3 reads CSASDRGNTGELFF. The CDR3 DNA reads as TGCAGTGCGAGTGACAGGGGTAACACCGGGGAGCTGTTTTTT.

This clone was seen only a few times. CDR3 loop: CASSLGPGQLSYEQYV. In nucleotides, the CDR3 is TGCGCCAGCAGCTTGGGACCCGGACAGCTCTCCTACGAGCAGTACGTC. This chain links TRBV5-1 with TRBJ2-7; possible D gene TRBD1, 6 bases. There are 16 residues in the CDR3. Looked up from germline, CDR1 is SGHRS and CDR2 is YFSETQ. V lost 0 bases, J lost 0 bases, and 13 bases lay in between.

This chain connects TRBV4-1 to TRBJ1-1, with a possible D match to TRBD1 (6 bases). V was pared by 3 bases and J by 11 bases, with 16 bases between. Germline assignment: CDR1 MGHRA and CDR2 YSYEKL. The CDR3 is made up of 13 amino acids. This chain's CDR3 is CASSHLTGDGAFF. CDR3 in DNA: TGCGCCAGCAGCCACCTGACAGGAGACGGTGCTTTCTTT.

The V call is TRBV7-2, the J call TRBJ2-7, with 11 bases matching TRBD2. Unmatched junction bases numbered 4, after V lost 3 bases and J lost 3 bases. The germline CDR1 and CDR2 sequences are SGHTA and FQGNSA. The CDR3 is 15 residues long. The CDR3 DNA is TGTGCCAGCAGCTTGACTAGCGGGGCATTCTACGAGCAGTACGTC. This codes for CASSLTSGAFYEQYV.

In this sample, this clone turned up once. This chain joins TRBV18 and TRBJ2-1, with 14 positions matching TRBD2. This CDR3 has 18 amino acids. CDR1 is KGHSH, CDR2 LQKENI, per germline. J lost 5 bases, V lost 5 bases, and 11 bases had no gene match. The CDR3 sequence is CASSSLLTSGGDHNEQFF. DNA for the CDR3: TGTGCCAGCTCATCCCTATTGACTAGCGGGGGGGACCACAATGAGCAGTTCTTC.

The chain carries TRBV5-6 and TRBJ2-1, with 8 bases matching TRBD2. Germline V CDR1 and CDR2: SGHDT, YYEEEE. The CDR3 covers 17 residues. After removal of 0 bases from V and 5 bases from J, the junction contained 10 bases not matched to a gene. The CDR3 nucleotides read TGTGCCAGCAGCTTGGTTGTCGGCCTAGCGGGTAACAATGAGCAGTTCTTC. It translates to CASSLVVGLAGNNEQFF.

V and J are TRBV30 and TRBJ1-4; the D is unclear. This CDR3 region has 11 residues. Trimming pared 6 bases from V and 10 bases from J, leaving 12 bases between. Germline CDR1 GTSNPN, CDR2 SVGIG (reference sequence). CDR3 nucleotide sequence: TGTGCCTGCCCGCCGGTGGTAAAACTGTTTTTT. Protein: CACPPVVKLFF.

The table lists this clone with a count of one. This chain uses TRBV20-1 with TRBJ2-5, with 7 bases identical to TRBD2. The CDR3 extends over 13 amino acids. V trimming: 3 bases; J trimming: 5 bases; junction bases outside the gene matches: 6. CDR1 is DFQATT, CDR2 SNEGSKA, per germline (reference sequence). CDR3 nucleotides: TGCAGTGCTAGTACGGGACTAAGGGAGACCCAGTACTTC. This gives the protein CSASTGLRETQYF.

This rearrangement joins TRBV6-6 to TRBJ2-5; TRBD1 agrees at 10 bases. CDR1 MNHNY and CDR2 SVGAGI come from the germline V gene (reference sequence). CDR3 length equals 15 residues. Trimming at V came to 6 bases and at J to 5 bases, leaving 9 bases not matched to a gene. CDR3: CASSPRDRGLETQYF. Here the CDR3 DNA reads TGTGCCAGCAGCCCAAGGGACAGGGGCTTGGAGACCCAGTACTTC.

The chain couples TRBV4-2 to TRBJ1-3; tentatively, D is TRBD1 (6 bases). This CDR3 is built from 15 residues. V shed 5 bases and J shed 1 base, with 12 bases lying between them. Germline V gene sequence: CDR1 LGHNA, CDR2 YNFKEQ. CDR3 sequence (DNA): TGTGCCAGCAGCACCGATAGGGGGTCTGGAAACACCATATATTTT. Amino acid sequence: CASSTDRGSGNTIYF.

The V and J genes are TRBV12-3 or TRBV12-4 and TRBJ1-1; 7 bases are shared with TRBD1. The CDR3 spans 13 residues. Losses at the gene ends were 6 bases for V and 5 bases for J; bases not matched to a gene: 6. The DNA for the CDR3 is TGTGCCAGCAGCTTACAGGGGTGGACTGAAGCTTTCTTT. Its translation is CASSLQGWTEAFF.

The gene calls are TRBV6-2 or TRBV6-3 and TRBJ1-1; a weak D match, TRBD1 (5 bases). V lost 0 bases, J lost 7 bases, and 9 bases lay in between. CDR1 and CDR2 (germline): MNHEY, SVGEGT. This CDR3 spans 13 amino acids. For the CDR3, the DNA is TGTGCCAGCAGTTACTCCCAGGGCGGTGAAGCTTTCTTT. The encoded protein is CASSYSQGGEAFF.

This chain connects TRBV2 to TRBJ1-1; 10 nucleotides line up with TRBD1. Per the germline V gene, CDR1 is SNHLY and CDR2 is FYNNEI. There are 14 residues in the CDR3. With 6 bases clipped from V and 8 bases from J, the junction kept 9 bases outside the gene matches. The CDR3 protein is CASRVTGGAGEAFF. The CDR3 DNA is TGTGCCAGCAGGGTGACAGGGGGCGCGGGAGAAGCTTTCTTT.

V gene TRBV14 combines with J gene TRBJ2-1; D may be TRBD2 (6 bases). The CDR3 has 17 residues. Per the germline V gene, CDR1 is SGHDN and CDR2 is FVKESK. V was clipped by 0 bases and J by 5 bases, with 17 bases between them. CDR3 in amino acids: CASSQDRRDFRNNEQFF. CDR3 sequence (DNA): TGTGCCAGCAGCCAAGATAGGAGGGACTTCAGGAACAATGAGCAGTTCTTC.

On this clone itself: Other DNA sequences of this sample code for an identical CDR3. The gene calls are TRBV5-1 and TRBJ1-5; D possibly corresponds to TRBD1 (5 bases). The ends were cut back, 0 bases at V and 2 bases at J, with 9 bases in the middle. Germline loops: CDR1 SGHRS, CDR2 YFSETQ. The CDR3 length is 15 residues. The CDR3 sequence is CASSLEGAGNQPQHF. DNA for the CDR3: TGCGCCAGCAGCTTGGAAGGGGCCGGCAATCAGCCCCAGCATTTT. The full variable domain, in which reference TRBV5-1 and TRBJ1-5 provide the parts outside the CDR3, is KAGVTQTPRYLIKTRGQQVTLSCSPISGHRSVSWYQQTPGQGLQFLFEYFSETQRNKGNFPGRFSGRQFSNSRSEMNVSTLELGDSALYLCASSLEGAGNQPQHFGDGTRLSIL.

V usage is TRBV25-1 and J usage is TRBJ1-2; 7 nucleotides align to TRBD1. Germline CDR1 reads MGHDK; CDR2 reads SYGVNS. This CDR3 region has 12 residues. V lost 7 bases and J lost 6; bases outside the gene matches: 5. The CDR3 spells CASTDRADGYTF. CDR3 nucleotide sequence: TGTGCCAGCACCGACAGGGCTGATGGCTACACCTTC.

This rearrangement joins TRBV19 to TRBJ1-2; D perhaps matches TRBD1 (6 bases). V lost 5 bases to trimming and J lost 4 bases, with 11 bases between them. This CDR3 has 13 amino acids. Germline V gene data show CDR1 as LNHDA and CDR2 as SQIVND (reference sequence). The CDR3 reads CASSARDTYGYTF. CDR3 bases: TGTGCCAGTAGTGCCCGGGACACCTATGGCTACACCTTC.

The chain employs TRBV7-2 and TRBJ2-3; TRBD2 aligns across 16 bases. This CDR3 region has 17 residues. Looked up from germline, CDR1 is SGHTA and CDR2 is FQGNSA. V gave up 3 bases and J gave up 2 bases; unmatched junction bases: 2. The CDR3 DNA reads TGTGCCAGCAGCTTGGGACTAGCGGGGGGGACCACAGATACGCAGTATTTT. Its translation is CASSLGLAGGTTDTQYF. Together with reference TRBV7-2 and TRBJ2-3, the CDR3 gives the full variable domain: GAGVSQSPSNKVTEKGKDVELRCDPISGHTALYWYRQSLGQGLEFLIYFQGNSAPDKSGLPSDRFSAERTGGSVSTLTIQRTQQEDSAVYLCASSLGLAGGTTDTQYFGPGTRLTVL.

This sequence joins TRBV14 and TRBJ1-2, with 7 bases lining up with TRBD1. Germline CDR1 and CDR2: SGHDN and FVKESK. CDR3 size: 13 residues. V shed 4 bases, J shed 6 bases, and the junction held 5 bases outside the gene matches. The CDR3 DNA follows: TGTGCCAGCAGCCGATTGGGACAGCATGGCTACACCTTC. The encoded protein is CASSRLGQHGYTF.

The chain has TRBV16 and TRBJ2-2; possibly TRBD2 for D (5 bases). Trimming pared 0 bases from V and 5 bases from J, leaving 13 bases between. There are 16 residues in the CDR3. Per germline, CDR1 KGHSY and CDR2 FQNENV. The CDR3 region is CASSQSYGNPTGELFF. In DNA form, the CDR3 reads TGTGCCAGCAGCCAATCGTACGGGAACCCAACCGGGGAGCTGTTTTTT. Combining the CDR3 with reference TRBV16 and TRBJ2-2 gives the whole variable domain GEEVAQTPKHLVRGEGQKAKLYCAPIKGHSYVFWYQQVLKNEFKFLISFQNENVFDETGMPKERFSAKCLPNSPCSLEIQATKLEDSAVYFCASSQSYGNPTGELFFGEGSRLTVL.

The chain links TRBV9 to TRBJ1-6; D not certain. V lost 0 bases and J 9 bases, leaving 4 bases between the germline ends. Germline V CDR1 and CDR2: SGDLS, YYNGEE. CDR3 length equals 12 residues. Written as DNA, the CDR3 is TGTGCCAGCAGCGTAGGAGGTTCACCCCTCCACTTT. The encoded protein is CASSVGGSPLHF.

This clone was picked up a small number of times. V usage is TRBV4-2 and J usage is TRBJ1-6; 11 bases are a match to TRBD1. The CDR3 is 15 amino acids. V shed 1 base and J 11 bases; nucleotides not matched to a gene: 4. From germline, CDR1 is LGHNA and CDR2 YNFKEQ. The CDR3 DNA sequence: TGTGCCAGCAGCCAAGGGGGGACAGGGGGTCCACCCCTCCACTTT. It specifies CASSQGGTGGPPLHF.

The gene calls are TRBV11-1 and TRBJ1-3; a weak D match, TRBD1 (5 bases). The CDR3 runs 13 residues. Germline V gene lookup returns CDR1 SGHAT and CDR2 FQDESV (reference sequence). The V end was cut by 5 bases, the J end by 9 bases, with 14 bases between. CDR3 DNA: TGTGCCAGCAGCCCGGAACCACAGGCCACCATATATTTT. It is translated as CASSPEPQATIYF.

The chain is built from TRBV2 and TRBJ1-6; D possibly corresponds to TRBD1 (6 bases). Germline assignment: CDR1 SNHLY and CDR2 FYNNEI. The V end lost 6 bases, the J end lost 6 bases, and 12 bases lay between the germline ends. This CDR3 contains 14 residues. The CDR3 region is CASRSRGFNSPLHF. The CDR3 region has the DNA TGTGCCAGCAGGAGCAGGGGTTTTAATTCACCCCTCCACTTT. The whole variable domain, filled in from reference TRBV2 and TRBJ1-6, reads EPEVTQTPSHQVTQMGQEVILRCVPISNHLYFYWYRQILGQKVEFLVSFYNNEISEKSEIFDDQFSVERPDGSNFTLKIRSTKLEDSAMYFCASRSRGFNSPLHFGNGTRLTVT.

The chain is built from TRBV6-1 and TRBJ1-2; possibly TRBD1 for D (5 bases). The CDR3 has 15 amino acids. Trimming took 2 bases from V and 4 from J, leaving 14 bases between them. Per the germline V gene, CDR1 is MNHNS and CDR2 is SASEGT. The CDR3 spells CASSELAGQGYGYTF. Here the CDR3 DNA reads TGTGCCAGCAGTGAACTGGCAGGGCAGGGCTATGGCTACACCTTC.